Given below is one T cell receptor beta chain in context. The CDR3 is made up of 15 amino acids. Looked up from germline, CDR1 is MNHEY and CDR2 is SMNVEV (reference sequence). Germline trimming cut 2 bases from V and 3 bases from J; bases unmatched to any gene: 5. The data were taken from a study of control samples from healthy donors and cancer patients. Here immunoSEQ multiplex PCR was the method, and the copy in TCRdb shows in-frame clones only, minus some. The sample shows about 55,000 clones, nearly 90% of them seen only once. This TCR derives from a man over 45 in good health. The rearrangement joins TRBV27 to TRBJ2-3; 7 bases line up with TRBD2. Sequenced sample: blood. The CDR3 DNA reads TGTGCCAGCAGTTTAGCAGGTAGCGGGACAGATACGCAGTATTTT. Protein sequence: CASSLAGSGTDTQYF.